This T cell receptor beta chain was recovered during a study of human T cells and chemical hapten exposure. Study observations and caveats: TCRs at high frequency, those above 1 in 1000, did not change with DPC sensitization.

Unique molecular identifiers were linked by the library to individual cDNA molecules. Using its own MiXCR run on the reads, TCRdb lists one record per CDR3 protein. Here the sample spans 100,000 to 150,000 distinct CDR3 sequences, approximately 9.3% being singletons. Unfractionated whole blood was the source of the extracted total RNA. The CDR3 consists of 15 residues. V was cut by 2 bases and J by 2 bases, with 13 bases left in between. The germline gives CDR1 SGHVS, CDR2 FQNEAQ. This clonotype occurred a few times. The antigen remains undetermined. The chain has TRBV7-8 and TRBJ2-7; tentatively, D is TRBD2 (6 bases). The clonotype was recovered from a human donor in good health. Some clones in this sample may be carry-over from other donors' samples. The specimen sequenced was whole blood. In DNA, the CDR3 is TGTGCCAGCAGCTTACCGGGCGGGGCCCCCTACGAGCAGTACTTC. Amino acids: CASSLPGGAPYEQYF. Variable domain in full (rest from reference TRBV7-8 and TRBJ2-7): GAGVSQSPRYKVAKRGQDVALRCDPISGHVSLFWYQQALGQGPEFLTYFQNEAQLDKSGLPSDRFFAERPEGSVSTLKIQRTQQEDSAVYLCASSLPGGAPYEQYFGPGTRLTVT.